This T cell receptor beta chain was recovered during a study of cytomegalovirus exposure and HLA in healthy donors. Primers included in the PCR were 60 Vbeta and 13 Jbeta primers. TCRdb's table, derived via immunoSEQ multiplex PCR, lists solely in-frame clones and lacks some. The sample lists about 120,000 clones, around 63% occurring once. Germline V gene sequence: CDR1 SGHTS, CDR2 YDEGEE. CDR3 length equals 12 residues. Trimming pared 1 base from V and 9 bases from J, leaving 8 bases between. Sequencing was performed on PBMCs. The receptor comes from a man aged 35 to 55 in good health and CMV-seropositive. The V and J genes are TRBV5-8 and TRBJ1-5; no definite D call. CDR3 region: CASSLISVPQHF. The DNA for the CDR3 is TGTGCCAGCAGCTTGATTTCGGTGCCCCAGCATTTT.